The sequence of this T cell receptor (beta chain) was determined in a study of T cell responses to AZD1222 COVID-19 vaccine (dated by TCRdb to about 2021). In terms of the full investigation: Because spike-specific TCR depth and breadth did not differ between the two schedules, AZD1222 recipients who got a second dose at roughly 4 weeks were pooled with those who got a second dose at roughly 12 weeks. A total of 233 trial participants underwent TCR sequencing, of whom about 210 had received two doses of AZD1222 and around 25 had received two doses of the MenACWY control vaccine. Trial participants were enrolled into age subgroups of 18-55, 56-69 and 70-plus years, which contained about 150, 28 and 57 TCR-sequenced participants, respectively.

A note on this clone: Its antigen is still unknown. The sample holds no much larger clone one base away, and base qualities are not on file.

CDR1 and CDR2 (SGHTA, FQGNSA) derive from the germline V gene. Trimming removed 3 bases from V and 5 bases from J, leaving 11 bases between the germline ends. The CDR3 covers 14 residues, taking in both the cysteine and the phenylalanine. Here the CDR3 DNA is all that survives: 42 bases in frame from base 1. Reading the label with the study, this specimen's time point is: baseline before first vaccination. Vaccinee samples were obtained from the UK trials COV001 and COV002, which included a single-blind randomized controlled phase 2/3 trial of AZD1222 (ChAdOx1 nCoV-19) in healthy adults. Trial participant PBMC samples were collected at day 0 and day 28 after the second dose for TCRbeta chain sequencing. The study at large found these results: Conclusions about previously exposed vaccinees were limited because only a handful of AZD1222 recipients were SARS-CoV-2 seropositive at baseline. After two AZD1222 doses, spike-specific TCR breadth and depth were significantly higher than at day 0 and than in MenACWY recipients. The whole spike protein was spanned by vaccine-associated CD4 TCRs, and dominant responses were seen in regions 160-218 and 743-854. Because no day 14 peak-response samples were available, repertoires were characterized only after the peak T cell response. Reportedly, almost half of the unique spike-specific TCRs recognized epitopes lying outside the regions that are mutated in the B.1.351 and B.1.1.7 variants. Participants were mostly white British, with more females than males. The authors suggested clonal diversity may have been underestimated. In the small 56-69-year group, the increase in depth fell short of significance, most likely because of low power.

The CDR3 regions of human TCRbeta chains were analyzed by immunosequencing. The authors' pipeline ran thus. Repertoire TCRs were checked for matches against a reference library of SARS-CoV-2-specific TCRs that had been generated using the MIRA antigen-specificity platform. Breadth was defined as the fraction of unique TCRs that were SARS-CoV-2-associated, and depth was defined as the fraction of total T cells that were SARS-CoV-2-associated. Using the MIRA data, every spike-specific TCR was mapped to the spike region that the TCR reacted to and assigned to either a CD4 or a CD8 class. Log10-transformed breadth and depth values were compared by one-way ANOVA with Sidak's multiple comparisons tests. Sourced from immuneACCESS, this table was stored by TCRdb with only in-frame sequences that have V and J called. A share of the clones is absent; for the studies checked, an unresolved V gene accounts for under half, and the remainder has no known explanation. The V and J calls and clone size are taken from that table; D and trimming were inferred from the DNA. The sample records over 150,000 clones, 85% to 95% of which are singletons. The ten largest make up about 10% of the sample.

The sequence came from an adult in good health. The specimen comprised peripheral blood, sampled on day 0 of AZD1222 vaccination. The chain employs TRBV7-2 and TRBJ2-1, with TRBD2 perhaps the D gene, on 7 matching bases. The CDR3 region reads CASSLGGRNNEQFF. The DNA sequence follows: TGTGCCAGCAGCTTGGGGGGGCGGAACAATGAGCAGTTCTTC.